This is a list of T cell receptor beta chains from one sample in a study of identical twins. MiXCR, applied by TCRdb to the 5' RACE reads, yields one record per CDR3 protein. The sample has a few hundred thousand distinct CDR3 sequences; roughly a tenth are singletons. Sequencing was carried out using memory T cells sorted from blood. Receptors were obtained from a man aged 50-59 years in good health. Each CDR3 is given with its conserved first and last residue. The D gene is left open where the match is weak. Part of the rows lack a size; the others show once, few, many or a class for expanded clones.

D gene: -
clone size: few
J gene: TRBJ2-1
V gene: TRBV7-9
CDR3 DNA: TGTGCCAGCAGCTTAGCCCGGGGATCAACTCTGGATGAGCAGTTCTTC
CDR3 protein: CASSLARGSTLDEQFF

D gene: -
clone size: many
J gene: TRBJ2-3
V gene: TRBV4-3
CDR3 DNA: TGCGCCAGCAGCCAAGGAGAGACACTTCCCACAGATACGCAGTATTTT
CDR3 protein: CASSQGETLPTDTQYF

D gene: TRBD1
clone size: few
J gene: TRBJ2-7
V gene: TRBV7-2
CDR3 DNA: TGTGCCAGCAGCTTAGTGGGACAGAAAAACTACGAGCAGTACTTC
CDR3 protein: CASSLVGQKNYEQYF

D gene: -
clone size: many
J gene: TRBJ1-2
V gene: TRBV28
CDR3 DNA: TGTGCCACCTTACGACGGATCTATGGCTACACCTTC
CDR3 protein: CATLRRIYGYTF

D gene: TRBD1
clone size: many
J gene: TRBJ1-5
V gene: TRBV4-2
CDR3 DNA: TGTGCCAGCAGCCAAAGGACAGGGGGCAATCAGCCCCAGCATTTT
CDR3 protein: CASSQRTGGNQPQHF

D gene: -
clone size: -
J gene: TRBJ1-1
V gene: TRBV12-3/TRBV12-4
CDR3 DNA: TGTGCCAGCACCCAGGGACGGGCTGAAGCTTTCTTT
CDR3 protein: CASTQGRAEAFF

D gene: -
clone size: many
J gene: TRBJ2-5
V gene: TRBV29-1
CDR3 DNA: TGCAGCGTGGTTTTACAGTCGGAGGGAGAGACCCAGTACTTC
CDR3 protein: CSVVLQSEGETQYF

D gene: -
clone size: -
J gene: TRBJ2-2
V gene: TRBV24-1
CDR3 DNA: TGTGCCACCAGTGATGTCCCTAACCCCCGGACAGCCACCGGGGAGCTGTTTTTT
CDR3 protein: CATSDVPNPRTATGELFF

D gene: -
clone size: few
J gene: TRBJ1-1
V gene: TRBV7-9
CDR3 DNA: TGTGCCAGCAGGCCAGGTGGCGGCGAGAACACTGAAGCTTTCTTT
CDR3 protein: CASRPGGGENTEAFF

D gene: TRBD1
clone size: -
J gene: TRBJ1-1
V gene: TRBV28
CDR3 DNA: TGTGCCAGCAGGACCGGGACAGTGAACACTGAAGCTTTCTTT
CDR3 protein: CASRTGTVNTEAFF

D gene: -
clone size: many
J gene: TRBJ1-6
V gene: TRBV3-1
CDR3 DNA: TGTGCCAGCAGCCAAGAGGGTAGGAGTGATTCACCCCTCCACTTT
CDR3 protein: CASSQEGRSDSPLHF

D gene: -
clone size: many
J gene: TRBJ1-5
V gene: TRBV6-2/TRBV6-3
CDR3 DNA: TGTGCCAGCAGTTACACCAAATATCAGCCCCAGCATTTT
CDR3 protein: CASSYTKYQPQHF

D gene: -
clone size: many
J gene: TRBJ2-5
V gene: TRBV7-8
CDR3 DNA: TGTGCCAGCAGCCAAGCCCAGACCCAGTACTTC
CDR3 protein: CASSQAQTQYF

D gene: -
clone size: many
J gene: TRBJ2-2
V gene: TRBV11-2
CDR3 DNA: TGTGCCAGCAGGCCAGATACCGGGGAGCTGTTTTTT
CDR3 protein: CASRPDTGELFF

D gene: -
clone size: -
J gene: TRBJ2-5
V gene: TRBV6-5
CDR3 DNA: TGTGCCAGCAGTTACCCACGGGCAGGAGAGACCCAGTACTTC
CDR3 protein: CASSYPRAGETQYF

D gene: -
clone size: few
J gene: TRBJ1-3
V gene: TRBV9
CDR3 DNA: TGTGCCAGCAGCGACTGGAGCTCTGGAAACACCATATATTTT
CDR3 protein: CASSDWSSGNTIYF

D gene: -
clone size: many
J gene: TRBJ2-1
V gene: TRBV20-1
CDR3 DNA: TGCAGTGCTAGAGATATGGGCACCCACAATGAGCAGTTCTTC
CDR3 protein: CSARDMGTHNEQFF

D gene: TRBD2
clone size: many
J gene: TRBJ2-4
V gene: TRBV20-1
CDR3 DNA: TGCAGTGCTAGTCCAGCGGGGGGAGGAAAAAACATTCAGTACTTC
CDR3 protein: CSASPAGGGKNIQYF

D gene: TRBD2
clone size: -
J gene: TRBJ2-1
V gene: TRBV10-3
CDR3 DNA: TGTGCCATCAGTGAAGGTGCAGCGGGAGGATACAATGAGCAGTTCTTC
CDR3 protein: CAISEGAAGGYNEQFF

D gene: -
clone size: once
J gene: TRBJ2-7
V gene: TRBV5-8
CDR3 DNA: TGTGCCAGCAGCACTGGACAGCCCTACGAGCAGTACTTC
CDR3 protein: CASSTGQPYEQYF

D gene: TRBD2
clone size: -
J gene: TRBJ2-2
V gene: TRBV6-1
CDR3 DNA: TGTGCCAGCAGCCCACCTCGGGAGGGGGACACCGGGGAGCTGTTTTTT
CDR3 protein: CASSPPREGDTGELFF

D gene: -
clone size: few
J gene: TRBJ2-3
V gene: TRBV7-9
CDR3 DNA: TGTGCCAGCAGCTTGATAACTGGAGAAACAGATACGCAGTATTTT
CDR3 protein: CASSLITGETDTQYF

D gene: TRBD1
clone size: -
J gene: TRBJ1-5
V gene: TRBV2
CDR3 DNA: TGTGCCAGCAGGGGGGACAGGGCTAGCAATCAGCCCCAGCATTTT
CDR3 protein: CASRGDRASNQPQHF

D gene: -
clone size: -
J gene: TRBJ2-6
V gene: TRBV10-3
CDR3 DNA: TGTGCCATCGGGCGGGCAGGAGGGGCCAACGTCCTGACTTTC
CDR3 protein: CAIGRAGGANVLTF

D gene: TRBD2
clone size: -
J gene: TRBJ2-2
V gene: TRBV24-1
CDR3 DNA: TGTGCCACCAGTGACACTACCCCGGGACTAGCGGCCGGGGAGCTGTTTTTT
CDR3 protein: CATSDTTPGLAAGELFF

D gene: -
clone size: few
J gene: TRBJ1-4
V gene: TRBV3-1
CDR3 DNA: TGTGCCAGCAGCGAAAGAATCACAACTAATGAAAAACTGTTTTTT
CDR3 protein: CASSERITTNEKLFF

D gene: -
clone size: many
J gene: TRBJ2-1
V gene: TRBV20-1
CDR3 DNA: TGCAGTGCTCCCGGCTTGCAGGGCACCTACAATGAGCAGTTCTTC
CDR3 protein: CSAPGLQGTYNEQFF

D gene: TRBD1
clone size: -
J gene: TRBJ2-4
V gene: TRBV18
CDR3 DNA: TGTGCCAGCCGCCTAAACACAGGGGCGACAGCCAAAAACATTCAGTACTTC
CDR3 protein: CASRLNTGATAKNIQYF